This TCR beta chain derives from a study of control samples from healthy donors and cancer patients. In regard to this clone: The junction differs from germline at one of its ends, possibly a read error.

Assay: immunoSEQ multiplex PCR; the TCRdb copy retains only in-frame clones and omits some. The sample carries around 180,000 clones, roughly 88% recorded once. The CDR3 runs 13 residues. Germline V gene lookup returns CDR1 MGHRA and CDR2 YSYEKL. Sequencing used blood. The TCR sequence derives from a woman in her 30s in good health. J is TRBJ2-1 and V is TRBV4-1; 12 bases agree with TRBD2. Here the CDR3 reads CASSQDRTSGALF. The CDR3 nucleotides are TGCGCCAGCAGCCAAGATCGGACTAGCGGGGCCCTCTTC.